This TCR beta chain was captured in a study of T cell responses to AZD1222 COVID-19 vaccine. Findings of the study overall: Spike-specific TCR breadth and depth grew following two AZD1222 doses.

CDR1 and CDR2 (germline): LNHDA, SQIVND (reference sequence). This CDR3 has 16 amino acids. Trimming cost V 5 bases and J 2 bases; bases outside gene matches: 9. Produced via immunoSEQ multiplex PCR; TCRdb's table is partial and in-frame only. The sample has 40,000 to 60,000 clones, 70% to 90% seen once. As regards this clone: Its target is unknown.

Sequenced here: peripheral blood, sampled 28 days after the second AZD1222 dose. J is TRBJ1-3 and V is TRBV19; 7 bases align to TRBD1. This receptor was taken from an adult who received the AZD1222 COVID-19 vaccine. This chain's CDR3 is CASSVVLGTAGNTIYF. Written as DNA, the CDR3 is TGTGCCAGTAGTGTCGTCCTTGGGACAGCTGGAAACACCATATATTTT. The full variable domain, its missing parts supplied by reference TRBV19 and TRBJ1-3, is DGGITQSPKYLFRKEGQNVTLSCEQNLNHDAMYWYRQDPGQGLRLIYYSQIVNDFQKGDIAEGYSVSREKKESFPLTVTSAQKNPTAFYLCASSVVLGTAGNTIYFGEGSWLTVV.